Below, 13 T cell receptor beta chains from the same sample are listed, as sequenced in a study of blood T cells in healthy people across ages. Primed by a sample-barcoded 5' primer and a J-beta primer mix, a second PCR proceeded for roughly 7 to 11 cycles. TCRdb recomputed calls from the 5' RACE reads with MiXCR, one row per CDR3 protein. The repertoire includes 1.8 million or so distinct CDR3 sequences, approximately 39% of them detected once, and 23% sits in the top ten. Source material: blood. These receptors all stem from a human donor in good health.

The V gene is TRBV20-1, the J gene TRBJ1-6, with D possibly matching TRBD1 (5 bases). This CDR3 is 17 amino acids long. The V end lost 0 bases, the J end lost 7 bases, and 19 bases lay between the germline ends. The V gene's germline CDR1 is DFQATT and CDR2 SNEGSKA (reference sequence). CDR3 nucleotides: TGCAGTGCTAGAGATGCCGGGCCTAGGGGCCAAAATTCACCCCTCCACTTT. It codes for CSARDAGPRGQNSPLHF.

This sequence joins TRBV5-6 and TRBJ1-3; the D gene is possibly TRBD1 (5 bases). CDR1 and CDR2 from the germline V gene are SGHDT and YYEEEE. Trimming took 1 base from V and 9 from J, leaving 14 bases between them. The CDR3 covers 14 residues. CDR3 sequence (DNA): TGTGCCAGCAGCTTGACGGCAGGGTCACCCACCATATATTTT. This sequence encodes CASSLTAGSPTIYF.

This chain links TRBV20-1 with TRBJ2-1; 12 bases fit TRBD1. The CDR3 contains 16 residues. Looked up from germline, CDR1 is DFQATT and CDR2 is SNEGSKA (reference sequence). V shed 5 bases, J shed 4 bases, and the junction held 9 bases outside the gene matches. The CDR3 coding sequence is TGCAGTGCTTACTCCGGGACAGGGGGCGCTTACAATGAGCAGTTCTTC. Its protein product is CSAYSGTGGAYNEQFF.

A few counts support this clonotype. This chain links TRBV6-5 with TRBJ2-5; D uncertain. The CDR3 has 17 amino acids. V dropped 0 bases and J dropped 4 bases, with 18 bases sitting between them. The germline CDR1 and CDR2 sequences are MNHEY and SVGAGI. The CDR3, as DNA: TGTGCCAGCAGTTACTCTGGAAGGGCGAGAAAAGGAGAGACCCAGTACTTC. Protein product: CASSYSGRARKGETQYF.

The chain joins TRBV20-1 to TRBJ1-2, with D possibly TRBD1 on 5 matching bases. The germline gives CDR1 DFQATT, CDR2 SNEGSKA (reference sequence). CDR3 size: 12 residues. V lost 5 bases and J lost 5, with 12 bases in between. The CDR3 region has the DNA TGCAGTGCTCCGACAGTCGGTTATGGCTACACCTTC. Its translation: CSAPTVGYGYTF.

This chain links TRBV28 with TRBJ1-4, with TRBD1 as a possible D gene (5 bases). V lost 2 bases and J 8 bases, leaving 15 bases between the germline ends. Germline lookup yields CDR1 MDHEN and CDR2 SYDVKM. This CDR3 comprises 15 residues. The CDR3 bases are TGTGCCAGCAGTTTACCGACCCAACCAGGGGAAAAACTGTTTTTT. It codes for CASSLPTQPGEKLFF.

This clonotype turned up a few times. The chain carries TRBV7-2 and TRBJ2-1, with D perhaps TRBD1 (6 bases). The CDR3 runs to 18 residues. CDR1 SGHTA and CDR2 FQGNSA come from the germline V gene. The germline V and J ends were trimmed by 5 bases and 0 bases, with 20 bases remaining between them. The DNA for the CDR3 is TGTGCCAGCAGCCATCGAGGGCCGGGACAAAGCTCCTACAATGAGCAGTTCTTC. Translating gives CASSHRGPGQSSYNEQFF.

Note on this clonotype: The junction shows a germline mismatch at one end, possibly a read error. The V gene is TRBV6-8, the J gene TRBJ2-1; D gene unclear. This CDR3 spans 13 amino acids. Germline assignment: CDR1 MNHGY and CDR2 SAAAGT. The CDR3 sequence is CASSSPEPNERFF. CDR3 DNA: TGTGCCAGCAGTTCACCAGAACCCAATGAGCGGTTCTTC.

The V and J genes are TRBV12-3 or TRBV12-4 and TRBJ1-5; D might be TRBD1 (6 bases). CDR3 length: 15 amino acids. Trimming cost V 3 bases and J 6 bases, with 15 bases left between them. CDR3 loop: CASSFGGASLQPQHF. The CDR3 nucleotides read TGTGCCAGCAGTTTTGGGGGCGCTTCCCTTCAGCCCCAGCATTTT.

This chain joins TRBV4-3 and TRBJ2-1; perhaps D is TRBD1 or TRBD2 (5 bases each). Trimming left V 0 bases short and J 5 bases short, with 14 bases between. Germline values: CDR1 LGHNA, CDR2 YSLEER. The CDR3 consists of 16 residues. As DNA, the CDR3 is TGCGCCAGCAGCCAAGATGTCGAGGGGCGGCACAATGAGCAGTTCTTC. Encoded protein: CASSQDVEGRHNEQFF.

This clonotype was counted only a few times. The rearrangement joins TRBV27 to TRBJ2-1; a weak D match, TRBD2 (6 bases). The germline gives CDR1 MNHEY, CDR2 SMNVEV (reference sequence). V lost 1 base and J lost 4, with 14 bases in between. The CDR3 totals 16 residues. CDR3 loop: CASSLFGGNTYNEQFF. The CDR3 nucleotides are TGTGCCAGCAGTTTATTCGGGGGTAATACGTACAATGAGCAGTTCTTC.

This clonotype showed up just a few times. The V and J genes are TRBV29-1 and TRBJ2-2; the D gene is possibly TRBD2 (6 bases). Trimming took off 4 bases at V and 5 bases at J, with 8 bases between the two ends. The CDR3 length is 12 residues. Germline V gene sequence: CDR1 SQVTM, CDR2 ANQGSEA. Written as DNA, the CDR3 is TGCAGCGTTGTGCGGGGAACCGGGGAGCTGTTTTTT. Its protein is CSVVRGTGELFF.

This clonotype was detected only a few times. This chain uses TRBV14 with TRBJ2-7; 7 bases are a match to TRBD1. This CDR3 region has 15 residues. Germline V gene lookup returns CDR1 SGHDN and CDR2 FVKESK. Germline trimming cut 2 bases from V and 2 bases from J; bases unmatched to any gene: 6. Written as DNA, the CDR3 is TGTGCCAGCAGCCAAAGGGACAGCCATACCTACGAGCAGTACTTC. Protein: CASSQRDSHTYEQYF.